Presented here are 9 T cell receptor beta chains from one specimen sequenced in a study of cytotoxic CD8 clonotypes in ibrutinib-treated CLL. This table comes from immunoSEQ multiplex PCR, and its TCRdb copy is limited to in-frame clones, with some not included. The sample consists of around 150,000 clones, 80% of them appearing once. The sample here was PBMCs, taken after 36 months of ibrutinib treatment. The receptors derive from a human donor with chronic lymphocytic leukemia.

The genes are TRBV2 and TRBJ2-3; TRBD2 matches 8 bases. This CDR3 comprises 13 residues. The germline V gene encodes CDR1 SNHLY and CDR2 FYNNEI. The V and J ends lost 6 bases and 7 bases, in that order; junction bases with no gene match: 6. The CDR3: CASSEGLGNTQYF. CDR3 nucleotides: TGTGCCAGCAGCGAGGGACTAGGGAATACGCAGTATTTT.

This clone has only a few counts. The rearrangement uses TRBV27 and TRBJ2-3; D call uncertain. The V gene lost 7 bases and the J gene lost 0 bases, with 17 bases spanning the gap. The CDR3 has 16 amino acids. The germline CDR1 and CDR2 sequences are MNHEY and SMNVEV (reference sequence). CDR3 amino acids: CASKRRWAESTDTQYF. CDR3 nucleotides: TGTGCCAGCAAACGACGATGGGCCGAGAGCACAGATACGCAGTATTTT.

The gene calls are TRBV11-3 and TRBJ2-1; 13 nucleotides agree with TRBD2. The CDR3 sequence is 17 residues long. Germline loops: CDR1 SGHNT, CDR2 YENEEA. The V and J ends lost 4 bases and 8 bases, in that order; junction bases with no gene match: 11. The DNA for the CDR3 is TGTGCCAGCAGCTACAGCCGACTAGCGGGAGGCCAGGATGAGCAGTTCTTC. Translating it yields CASSYSRLAGGQDEQFF.

V is TRBV27 and J is TRBJ2-3, with a weak D call TRBD2 (5 bases). Germline values: CDR1 MNHEY, CDR2 SMNVEV (reference sequence). CDR3 length: 13 amino acids. The V gene lost 5 bases and the J gene lost 5 bases, with 11 bases spanning the gap. CDR3: CASSAIRGDTQYF. The CDR3 nucleotides read TGTGCCAGCAGTGCAATCCGGGGAGATACGCAGTATTTT.

V usage is TRBV7-9 and J usage is TRBJ1-2; no reliable D call. The germline V gene encodes CDR1 SEHNR and CDR2 FQNEAQ (reference sequence). Trimming took off 3 bases at V and 8 bases at J, with 13 bases between the two ends. The CDR3 has 13 residues. In DNA form, the CDR3 reads TGTGCCAGCAGCTTCCGGCGGGATCTCGGCTACACCTTC. This codes for CASSFRRDLGYTF.

In DNA form, the CDR3 reads TGTGCCAGCAACTCCCGGGACAGGGGGGAGCTGTTTTTT. It encodes CASNSRDRGELFF. The chain uses TRBV6-1 and TRBJ2-2; 8 bases match TRBD1. This CDR3 contains 13 residues. The V gene end was trimmed by 7 bases and the J gene end by 8 bases; junction bases not matched to a gene: 6. Germline CDR1 and CDR2: MNHNS and SASEGT.

The rearrangement joins TRBV7-5 to TRBJ1-2. TRBV7-5 is marked as a pseudogene. The CDR3 extends over 13 amino acids. The DNA of the CDR3 is TGTGCCAGCAGCCCGAATCCCAACTATGGCTACACCTTC. Its translation is CASSPNPNYGYTF.

V gene TRBV7-9 combines with J gene TRBJ2-5; no clear D. Trimming removed 4 bases at V and 2 bases at J, with 14 bases between. The CDR3 runs to 15 residues. Germline CDR1 is SEHNR and CDR2 is FQNEAQ (reference sequence). Here the CDR3 reads CASSSTQSAQETQYF. CDR3 sequence (DNA): TGTGCCAGCAGCTCTACACAGAGCGCTCAAGAGACCCAGTACTTC.

J is TRBJ2-2 and V is TRBV30, with D possibly TRBD2 on 5 matching bases. V lost 2 bases and J lost 2, with 9 bases in between. Looked up from germline, CDR1 is GTSNPN and CDR2 is SVGIG (reference sequence). There are 14 residues in the CDR3. The CDR3 DNA reads as TGTGCCTGGAGTAGGCTAGCTAACACCGGGGAGCTGTTTTTT. Amino acids: CAWSRLANTGELFF. The full variable domain, rest sourced from reference TRBV30 and TRBJ2-2, is SQTIHQWPATLVQPVGSPLSLECTVEGTSNPNLYWYRQAAGRGLQLLFYSVGIGQISSEVPQNLSASRPQDRQFILSSKKLLLSDSGFYLCAWSRLANTGELFFGEGSRLTVL.